These 11 T cell receptor beta chains originate from one sample sequenced in a study of T-cell memory formation after mild COVID-19. Via MiXCR, TCRdb re-called the 5' RACE reads, giving one row per CDR3 protein. The sample records under 300,000 distinct CDR3 sequences, 7.5% to 10% being singletons. Specimen: PBMCs or a T cell subset sorted from them (not recorded which). The origin of the receptors is a man between 18 and 35 years old who had mild COVID-19 (a few samples of this study predate the infection). Cell type and time point are not known.

This clonotype was detected only a few times. This chain joins TRBV5-7 and TRBJ2-2; D may be TRBD2 (5 bases). TRBV5-7 is known as an ORF, though its function is uncertain. Trimming left V 4 bases short and J 5 bases short, with 9 bases between. The CDR3 has 13 amino acids. The CDR3 nucleotides are TGTGCCAGCAGCGAACTAGGGACCGGGGAGCTGTTTTTT. Residues: CASSELGTGELFF.

This clonotype has ten or more counts. This chain connects TRBV5-1 to TRBJ2-5; D gene unclear. Germline lookup yields CDR1 SGHRS and CDR2 YFSETQ. CDR3 length: 13 amino acids. Trimming shortened V by 0 bases and J by 2 bases, and 5 bases separated the two germline ends. CDR3 in DNA: TGCGCCAGCAGCTTGGGCGTACAAGAGACCCAGTACTTC. It is translated as CASSLGVQETQYF.

This clonotype was seen only a few times. V gene TRBV11-2 combines with J gene TRBJ2-1, with unresolved D. Trimming cost V 4 bases and J 2 bases, with 12 bases left between them. The germline gives CDR1 SGHAT, CDR2 FQNNGV. The CDR3 consists of 15 residues. The CDR3 sequence is CASSSTTTPYNEQFF. CDR3 coding DNA: TGTGCCAGCAGCTCGACCACTACCCCCTACAATGAGCAGTTCTTC.

This clonotype was recorded many times. Without the conserved terminal phenylalanine or tryptophan, this CDR3 likely stems from a read error. V is TRBV5-1 and J is TRBJ2-3; no firm D call. V lost 0 bases and J 4 bases, leaving 9 bases between the germline ends. The CDR3 has 14 residues. The germline V gene has CDR1 SGHRS and CDR2 YFSETQ. Here the CDR3 DNA reads TGCGCCAGCAGCTTGGGGGGTCCTGCAGATACGCAGTATCTT. Translated: CASSLGGPADTQYL.

V usage is TRBV6-5 and J usage is TRBJ2-2, with 10 bases aligning to TRBD1. Trimming took 4 bases from V and 4 from J; bases not matched to a gene: 9. The length of the CDR3 is 17 residues. Germline-derived CDR1 and CDR2 are MNHEY and SVGAGI. CDR3 DNA: TGTGCCAGCAGTTTATATGGGACAGGGGACCTCACCGGGGAGCTGTTTTTT. It is translated as CASSLYGTGDLTGELFF.

In its sample, this clonotype was seen a few times. The chain combines TRBV30 with TRBJ2-3; TRBD1 aligns across 7 bases. CDR3 size: 13 residues. With 2 bases clipped from V and 1 base from J, the junction kept 0 bases outside the gene matches. CDR1 is GTSNPN, CDR2 SVGIG, per germline (reference sequence). The CDR3 DNA follows: TGTGCCTGGAGTCAGGGGGGCACAGATACGCAGTATTTT. The encoded protein is CAWSQGGTDTQYF.

Ten or more counts support this clonotype. The chain is built from TRBV7-6 and TRBJ2-7; no clear D gene. V was clipped by 5 bases and J by 5 bases, with 13 bases between them. Germline assignment: CDR1 SGHVS and CDR2 FNYEAQ. This CDR3 spans 13 amino acids. CDR3 loop: CASSRGEFDEQYV. The CDR3 bases are TGTGCCAGCAGCCGCGGCGAGTTCGACGAGCAGTACGTC.

V and J are TRBV24-1 and TRBJ1-2, with D perhaps TRBD1 (6 bases). The length of the CDR3 is 14 residues. Germline CDR1 KGHDR, CDR2 SFDVKD. V gave up 7 bases and J gave up 7 bases, with 18 bases separating them. CDR3 loop: CATRGTEGGFGYTF. In nucleotides, the CDR3 is TGTGCCACCAGGGGGACGGAGGGGGGCTTTGGCTACACCTTC.

This clonotype was recorded once. This chain joins TRBV15 and TRBJ2-3, with D tentatively TRBD1 or TRBD2 (5 bases each). V was clipped by 1 base and J by 2 bases, with 10 bases between them. The CDR3 is 15 amino acids. Germline V CDR1 and CDR2: LNHNV, YYDKDF (reference sequence). The CDR3 loop reads CATSRVGGITDTQYF. The CDR3, as DNA: TGTGCCACCAGCAGAGTTGGGGGAATCACAGATACGCAGTATTTT.

This clonotype showed up just a few times. The rearrangement uses TRBV27 and TRBJ1-1, with a weak D call TRBD1 (6 bases). With 6 bases removed from V and 3 bases from J, the gap between germline ends came to 14 bases. The CDR3 totals 14 residues. Looked up from germline, CDR1 is MNHEY and CDR2 is SMNVEV (reference sequence). DNA for the CDR3: TGTGCCAGCAGGCCCTCGGGACAATACACTGAAGCTTTCTTT. It translates to CASRPSGQYTEAFF.

V and J are TRBV4-2 and TRBJ1-1; no firm D call. The CDR3 sequence is 15 residues long. V lost 6 bases and J 3 bases, leaving 17 bases between the germline ends. Germline V lookup: CDR1 LGHNA, CDR2 YNFKEQ. In DNA form, the CDR3 reads TGTGCCAGCAGACGGCGAGAAGGCGGGGACACTGAAGCTTTCTTT. It translates to CASRRREGGDTEAFF.